The text below deals with one T cell receptor (beta chain). This CDR3 has 14 amino acids. Germline CDR1 and CDR2: MDHEN and SYDVKM. Deletions cut 8 bases from V and 10 bases from J, with 21 bases between. Original analysis: Researchers report that nucleated cell counts were estimated from reference gene primer amplification. The assay was immunoSEQ multiplex PCR, and TCRdb's table has in-frame clones only and misses some. D and trimming were read from the DNA, whereas the V and J calls and clone size are those reported in that table. Among 150,000 to 200,000 clones listed, over 80% were seen once. The sample comes from a study of blood T cell repertoires in COVID-19. For the study at large: The United States, Italy and Spain supplied acute and convalescent COVID-19 samples. T cells, B-cell-depleted T cells, or PBMCs supplied cDNA or gDNA.

The receptor was derived from a woman between 70 and 85 years old with COVID-19, enrolled during active disease. The sequenced sample consisted of peripheral blood. The chain joins TRBV28 to TRBJ2-1; D perhaps matches TRBD1 (7 bases). CDR3 loop: CASAQGGWPEEQFF. In DNA form, the CDR3 reads TGTGCCAGCGCCCAGGGGGGTTGGCCCGAGGAGCAGTTCTTC. The variable domain in full, with the rest retrieved from reference TRBV28 and TRBJ2-1, is DVKVTQSSRYLVKRTGEKVFLECVQDMDHENMFWYRQDPGLGLRLIYFSYDVKMKEKGDIPEGYSVSREKKERFSLILESASTNQTSMYLCASAQGGWPEEQFFGPGTRLTVL.